The rows below give T cell receptor beta chains drawn from one sample of a study of identical twins. TCRdb reanalysed the 5' RACE reads using MiXCR and keeps one entry per CDR3 protein. This sample has hundreds of thousands of distinct CDR3 sequences, with 21% found just once. The sample was also linked to a second study, of T cells expressing NK-cell markers.

The sample comprised PBMCs. All receptors derive from a woman under 30 in good health. CDR3s include the opening cysteine and the closing phenylalanine or tryptophan. Each record gives: D gene, V gene, clone size, J gene, CDR3 protein, CDR3 DNA. The D gene is left open where the match is weak. Size values are once, few and many counts, or a class for expanded clones, and some rows have none.

d_gene: NA
v_gene: TRBV7-9
abundance: NA
j_gene: TRBJ1-1
CDR3aa: CASSRVTNTEAFF
CDR3nt: TGTGCCAGCAGCAGAGTTACGAACACTGAAGCTTTCTTT

d_gene: NA
v_gene: TRBV15
abundance: few
j_gene: TRBJ2-4
CDR3aa: CATSRDTGSRNIQYF
CDR3nt: TGTGCCACCAGCAGAGATACAGGGTCGCGGAACATTCAGTACTTC

d_gene: NA
v_gene: TRBV5-1
abundance: NA
j_gene: TRBJ1-1
CDR3aa: CASNDPGQGNTEAFF
CDR3nt: TGCGCCAGCAACGACCCCGGGCAGGGGAACACTGAAGCTTTCTTT

d_gene: TRBD2
v_gene: TRBV27
abundance: NA
j_gene: TRBJ2-2
CDR3aa: CASNKRLAAPNTGELFF
CDR3nt: TGTGCCAGCAATAAGAGACTAGCGGCACCGAACACCGGGGAGCTGTTTTTT

d_gene: NA
v_gene: TRBV3-1
abundance: NA
j_gene: TRBJ1-2
CDR3aa: CASSPRRGPYGYTF
CDR3nt: TGTGCCAGCAGCCCGCGGCGGGGGCCCTATGGCTACACCTTC

d_gene: NA
v_gene: TRBV12-3/TRBV12-4
abundance: NA
j_gene: TRBJ2-3
CDR3aa: CASRATSTDTQYF
CDR3nt: TGTGCCAGCAGGGCGACTAGCACAGATACGCAGTATTTT

d_gene: TRBD2
v_gene: TRBV5-5
abundance: few
j_gene: TRBJ2-5
CDR3aa: CASSGGTSLDPLQETQYF
CDR3nt: TGTGCCAGCAGCGGAGGGACTAGCCTCGACCCCCTACAAGAGACCCAGTACTTC

d_gene: NA
v_gene: TRBV12-3/TRBV12-4
abundance: NA
j_gene: TRBJ2-3
CDR3aa: CASSLSSQTQYF
CDR3nt: TGTGCCAGCAGTTTAAGCTCGCAAACGCAGTATTTT

d_gene: NA
v_gene: TRBV10-3
abundance: NA
j_gene: TRBJ1-5
CDR3aa: CAISDGLSNQPQHF
CDR3nt: TGTGCCATCAGTGACGGCCTTAGCAATCAGCCCCAGCATTTT

d_gene: NA
v_gene: TRBV7-8
abundance: NA
j_gene: TRBJ2-3
CDR3aa: CASSLGRVGYTDTQYF
CDR3nt: TGTGCCAGCAGCTTAGGCCGGGTGGGGTACACAGATACGCAGTATTTT

d_gene: NA
v_gene: TRBV7-9
abundance: NA
j_gene: TRBJ2-1
CDR3aa: CASSSPADYSSYNEQFF
CDR3nt: TGTGCCAGCAGCTCCCCCGCCGACTACAGCTCCTACAATGAGCAGTTCTTC

d_gene: NA
v_gene: TRBV12-3/TRBV12-4
abundance: few
j_gene: TRBJ2-5
CDR3aa: CASSRLVKETQYF
CDR3nt: TGTGCCAGCAGCCGACTGGTCAAAGAGACCCAGTACTTC

d_gene: NA
v_gene: TRBV12-5
abundance: NA
j_gene: TRBJ2-2
CDR3aa: CASGLRGTGELFF
CDR3nt: TGTGCTAGTGGTTTGAGGGGTACCGGGGAGCTGTTTTTT

d_gene: NA
v_gene: TRBV5-6
abundance: NA
j_gene: TRBJ1-5
CDR3aa: CASSLGSGNQPQHF
CDR3nt: TGTGCCAGCAGCTTGGGGAGCGGCAATCAGCCCCAGCATTTT

d_gene: TRBD1
v_gene: TRBV12-3/TRBV12-4
abundance: few
j_gene: TRBJ2-6
CDR3aa: CASSRGTGTNGANVLTF
CDR3nt: TGTGCCAGCAGTCGGGGGACAGGGACGAACGGGGCCAACGTCCTGACTTTC

d_gene: NA
v_gene: TRBV10-3
abundance: many
j_gene: TRBJ2-5
CDR3aa: CAISSGGQETQYF
CDR3nt: TGTGCCATCAGCTCAGGAGGGCAAGAGACCCAGTACTTC

d_gene: NA
v_gene: TRBV20-1
abundance: many
j_gene: TRBJ2-1
CDR3aa: CSARVVLAGEQFF
CDR3nt: TGCAGTGCTAGAGTAGTCCTAGCAGGTGAGCAGTTCTTC

d_gene: NA
v_gene: TRBV4-1
abundance: NA
j_gene: TRBJ1-2
CDR3aa: CASSQVRVGYGYTF
CDR3nt: TGCGCCAGCAGCCAGGTGAGGGTGGGATATGGCTACACCTTC

d_gene: NA
v_gene: TRBV2
abundance: NA
j_gene: TRBJ1-1
CDR3aa: CASSGEWTTEAFF
CDR3nt: TGTGCCAGCTCCGGGGAGTGGACCACTGAAGCTTTCTTT

d_gene: TRBD2
v_gene: TRBV20-1
abundance: NA
j_gene: TRBJ2-1
CDR3aa: CSARDPTSGSYNEQFF
CDR3nt: TGCAGTGCTAGAGATCCGACTAGCGGGAGTTACAATGAGCAGTTCTTC

d_gene: NA
v_gene: TRBV4-3
abundance: few
j_gene: TRBJ2-7
CDR3aa: CASSQGQGRGYEQYF
CDR3nt: TGCGCCAGCAGCCAAGGCCAGGGACGGGGATACGAGCAGTACTTC

d_gene: NA
v_gene: TRBV7-9
abundance: few
j_gene: TRBJ2-7
CDR3aa: CASSSKNGGEQYF
CDR3nt: TGTGCCAGCAGCTCCAAAAACGGTGGCGAGCAGTACTTC

d_gene: NA
v_gene: TRBV20-1
abundance: NA
j_gene: TRBJ2-7
CDR3aa: CSARGTFYEQYF
CDR3nt: TGCAGTGCTAGAGGTACCTTCTACGAGCAGTACTTC

d_gene: TRBD2
v_gene: TRBV5-1
abundance: NA
j_gene: TRBJ2-1
CDR3aa: CASSGGLAGAPQGNEQFF
CDR3nt: TGCGCCAGCAGCGGAGGACTAGCGGGAGCCCCTCAGGGAAATGAGCAGTTCTTC

d_gene: NA
v_gene: TRBV30
abundance: NA
j_gene: TRBJ2-7
CDR3aa: CAWGSAHPYEQYF
CDR3nt: TGTGCCTGGGGCTCGGCACACCCCTACGAGCAGTACTTC

d_gene: NA
v_gene: TRBV7-2
abundance: NA
j_gene: TRBJ2-2
CDR3aa: CASSRGAGSVGELFF
CDR3nt: TGTGCCAGCAGCCGGGGCGCGGGGTCGGTCGGGGAGCTGTTTTTT

d_gene: NA
v_gene: TRBV7-2
abundance: NA
j_gene: TRBJ2-7
CDR3aa: CASSPTGGGIYSYEQYF
CDR3nt: TGTGCCAGCAGTCCGACCGGGGGTGGAATTTACTCCTACGAGCAGTACTTC

d_gene: NA
v_gene: TRBV11-1
abundance: few
j_gene: TRBJ2-5
CDR3aa: CASSLARAGRETQYF
CDR3nt: TGTGCCAGCAGCTTAGCACGGGCAGGGAGAGAGACCCAGTACTTC

d_gene: NA
v_gene: TRBV29-1
abundance: NA
j_gene: TRBJ2-5
CDR3aa: CSVRPSETQYF
CDR3nt: TGCAGCGTGAGGCCCAGCGAGACCCAGTACTTC

d_gene: NA
v_gene: TRBV12-3/TRBV12-4
abundance: many
j_gene: TRBJ2-3
CDR3aa: CASSPATDTQYF
CDR3nt: TGTGCCAGCAGTCCTGCCACAGATACGCAGTATTTT

d_gene: NA
v_gene: TRBV29-1
abundance: many
j_gene: TRBJ2-2
CDR3aa: CSVDLLEVNTGELFF
CDR3nt: TGCAGCGTTGATTTGCTGGAGGTGAACACCGGGGAGCTGTTTTTT

d_gene: NA
v_gene: TRBV20-1
abundance: few
j_gene: TRBJ2-7
CDR3aa: CSARGTESSYEQYF
CDR3nt: TGCAGTGCTAGAGGGACGGAGAGCTCCTACGAGCAGTACTTC

d_gene: NA
v_gene: TRBV12-3/TRBV12-4
abundance: many
j_gene: TRBJ2-1
CDR3aa: CASSRESSYNEQFF
CDR3nt: TGTGCCAGCAGTCGCGAAAGCTCCTACAATGAGCAGTTCTTC

d_gene: NA
v_gene: TRBV6-5
abundance: NA
j_gene: TRBJ1-1
CDR3aa: CASWDVTEAFF
CDR3nt: TGTGCCAGCTGGGACGTCACTGAAGCTTTCTTT

d_gene: NA
v_gene: TRBV20-1
abundance: many
j_gene: TRBJ2-7
CDR3aa: CSAVRTGHGYEQYF
CDR3nt: TGCAGTGCCGTCCGGACGGGACACGGCTACGAGCAGTACTTC

d_gene: NA
v_gene: TRBV20-1
abundance: many
j_gene: TRBJ2-5
CDR3aa: CSAREPPWAGAGRETQYF
CDR3nt: TGCAGTGCTAGAGAACCCCCGTGGGCAGGGGCGGGGAGAGAGACCCAGTACTTC

d_gene: NA
v_gene: TRBV20-1
abundance: NA
j_gene: TRBJ2-3
CDR3aa: CSAKLPAGTDTQYF
CDR3nt: TGCAGTGCTAAACTCCCCGCCGGTACAGATACGCAGTATTTT

d_gene: NA
v_gene: TRBV12-5
abundance: few
j_gene: TRBJ1-1
CDR3aa: CASARGDLNTEAFF
CDR3nt: TGTGCTAGTGCCCGAGGGGATCTGAACACTGAAGCTTTCTTT

d_gene: TRBD2
v_gene: TRBV6-1
abundance: NA
j_gene: TRBJ2-1
CDR3aa: CASSPGTSGVTSYNEQFF
CDR3nt: TGTGCCAGCAGTCCCGGGACTAGCGGGGTCACTAGCTACAATGAGCAGTTCTTC

d_gene: NA
v_gene: TRBV5-1
abundance: many
j_gene: TRBJ2-5
CDR3aa: CASSLGTLQETQYF
CDR3nt: TGCGCCAGCAGCTTGGGGACACTACAAGAGACCCAGTACTTC

d_gene: NA
v_gene: TRBV11-3
abundance: few
j_gene: TRBJ2-2
CDR3aa: CASSLVLRLSTGELFF
CDR3nt: TGTGCCAGCAGCTTAGTCCTGAGACTAAGCACCGGGGAGCTGTTTTTT

d_gene: NA
v_gene: TRBV2
abundance: NA
j_gene: TRBJ1-2
CDR3aa: CASSEASRSYGYTF
CDR3nt: TGTGCCAGCAGTGAAGCTTCGAGGTCCTATGGCTACACCTTC

d_gene: NA
v_gene: TRBV9
abundance: few
j_gene: TRBJ2-3
CDR3aa: CASSVVASQTDTQYF
CDR3nt: TGTGCCAGCAGCGTAGTGGCTAGTCAAACAGATACGCAGTATTTT

d_gene: NA
v_gene: TRBV10-2
abundance: few
j_gene: TRBJ2-7
CDR3aa: CASNPGGTEQYF
CDR3nt: TGCGCCAGCAACCCTGGCGGGACTGAGCAGTACTTC

d_gene: TRBD2
v_gene: TRBV11-2
abundance: NA
j_gene: TRBJ2-3
CDR3aa: CASSWRLAGGTDTQYF
CDR3nt: TGTGCCAGCAGCTGGCGACTAGCGGGAGGAACAGATACGCAGTATTTT